The 13 T cell receptor beta chains reported below all come from one sample, sequenced in a study of cytomegalovirus exposure and HLA in healthy donors. This PCR relied on a set of 60 Vbeta primers and 13 Jbeta primers. Produced via immunoSEQ multiplex PCR; TCRdb's table is partial and in-frame only. The table has about 210,000 clones, around 80% seen once. Sequencing was carried out using PBMCs. The receptors were gathered from a man under 40 in good health and CMV-seronegative.

The V call is TRBV6-5, the J call TRBJ1-3; possibly TRBD1 for D (6 bases). Germline CDR1 is MNHEY and CDR2 is SVGAGI. The germline V and J ends were trimmed by 10 bases and 2 bases, with 9 bases remaining between them. This CDR3 has 12 residues. The CDR3 nucleotides read TGTGCCACCCAGGGGCCTGGAAACACCATATATTTT. It specifies CATQGPGNTIYF.

The gene calls are TRBV11-2 and TRBJ2-7, with no clear D. The germline V and J ends were trimmed by 1 base and 4 bases, with 8 bases remaining between them. There are 13 residues in the CDR3. In germline, CDR1 is SGHAT, CDR2 FQNNGV. As DNA, the CDR3 is TGTGCCAGCAGCTTAGTGGTAGCTTACGAGCAGTACTTC. As protein: CASSLVVAYEQYF.

This rearrangement joins TRBV5-6 to TRBJ1-1; D possibly corresponds to TRBD1 (6 bases). Trimming left V 5 bases short and J 0 bases short, with 11 bases between. The CDR3 consists of 14 residues. Germline-derived CDR1 and CDR2 are SGHDT and YYEEEE. In DNA form, the CDR3 reads TGTGCCAGCAGGGTCGGGGGGCTGAACACTGAAGCTTTCTTT. It encodes CASRVGGLNTEAFF.

The chain is built from TRBV5-4 and TRBJ2-3, with D perhaps matching TRBD2 (5 bases). V dropped 2 bases and J dropped 5 bases, with 12 bases sitting between them. The germline CDR1 and CDR2 sequences are SGHNT and YYREEE (reference sequence). This CDR3 has 14 amino acids. Here the CDR3 reads CASSLPDFLDTQYF. As DNA, the CDR3 is TGTGCCAGCAGCTTACCGGACTTTTTAGATACGCAGTATTTT.

V is TRBV6-1 and J is TRBJ2-7, with a weak D call TRBD1 (7 bases). The germline V and J ends were trimmed by 2 bases and 0 bases, with 14 bases remaining between them. CDR1 and CDR2 from the germline V gene are MNHNS and SASEGT. The CDR3 has 16 residues. CDR3 bases: TGTGCCAGCAGTGAAAGGGGGGACAGAATCTCCTACGAGCAGTACTTC. It specifies CASSERGDRISYEQYF.

This chain joins TRBV7-3 and TRBJ1-1; the D is unclear. CDR1 and CDR2 from the germline V gene are SGHTA and FQGTGA. The V and J ends lost 5 bases and 3 bases respectively, with 22 bases between them. The CDR3 loop spans 17 amino acids. This chain's CDR3 is CASSPNPRDITHTEAFF. CDR3 DNA: TGTGCCAGCAGCCCCAACCCCCGCGACATCACCCACACTGAAGCTTTCTTT.

The chain uses TRBV19 and TRBJ1-3; D gene ambiguous. This CDR3 spans 14 amino acids. The germline CDR1 and CDR2 sequences are LNHDA and SQIVND (reference sequence). Trimming took off 4 bases at V and 0 bases at J, with 7 bases between the two ends. CDR3 in amino acids: CASSTTTSGNTIYF. The DNA of the CDR3 is TGTGCCAGTAGTACGACAACCTCTGGAAACACCATATATTTT.

This chain joins TRBV6-5 and TRBJ2-7, with 7 positions matching TRBD1. The CDR3 consists of 15 residues. The J segment lost 3 bases and the V segment lost 4 bases, leaving 9 bases of the junction unmatched. Germline CDR1 reads MNHEY; CDR2 reads SVGAGI. CDR3 nucleotides: TGTGCCAGCAGTTCCCTATCCGGACAGGTCTACGAGCAGTACTTC. This codes for CASSSLSGQVYEQYF.

The chain couples TRBV10-2 to TRBJ1-1; maybe TRBD1 (6 bases). V shed 2 bases and J shed 4 bases, with 11 bases lying between them. The CDR3 is 14 residues long. Germline CDR1 WSHSY, CDR2 SAAADI. Here the CDR3 reads CASSEGGQLTEAFF. In DNA form, the CDR3 reads TGCGCCAGCAGTGAGGGGGGACAACTCACTGAAGCTTTCTTT.

This chain uses TRBV11-3 with TRBJ2-7; D may match TRBD1 or TRBD2 (7 bases each). From germline, CDR1 is SGHNT and CDR2 YENEEA. The V end lost 5 bases, the J end lost 5 bases, and 22 bases lay between the germline ends. The CDR3 spans 16 residues. CDR3 residues: CASSLGRGQNSDEQYF. CDR3 in DNA: TGTGCCAGCAGCCTAGGGAGGGGACAGAACAGCGACGAGCAGTACTTC.

The chain is built from TRBV19 and TRBJ1-2, with D possibly TRBD1 on 6 matching bases. Germline loops: CDR1 LNHDA, CDR2 SQIVND (reference sequence). This CDR3 is built from 15 residues. Trimming shortened V by 3 bases and J by 1 base, and 12 bases separated the two germline ends. CDR3 residues: CASSMDRRVNYGYTF. For the CDR3, the DNA is TGTGCCAGTAGTATGGACAGACGGGTTAACTATGGCTACACCTTC.

The CDR3 DNA follows: TGTGCCAGCAGTTTAACTCAGGGCAGGGCATCGGATCAGCCCCAGCATTTT. Protein: CASSLTQGRASDQPQHF. This chain joins TRBV28 and TRBJ1-5; tentative D call: TRBD1 (5 bases). Per the germline V gene, CDR1 is MDHEN and CDR2 is SYDVKM. Trimming pared 2 bases from V and 5 bases from J, leaving 19 bases between. The CDR3 has 17 residues.

The J gene is TRBJ1-2, the V gene TRBV7-9; 7 nucleotides line up with TRBD1. Unmatched junction bases numbered 9, after V lost 7 bases and J lost 4 bases. This CDR3 spans 14 amino acids. Germline CDR1 SEHNR, CDR2 FQNEAQ (reference sequence). The CDR3 region has the DNA TGTGCCAGCACATTAGGACAGGAGATCTATGGCTACACCTTC. It specifies CASTLGQEIYGYTF. Looking up the rest from reference TRBV7-9 and TRBJ1-2 gives the full variable domain: DTGVSQNPRHKITKRGQNVTFRCDPISEHNRLYWYRQTLGQGPEFLTYFQNEAQLEKSRLLSDRFSAERPKGSFSTLEIQRTEQGDSAMYLCASTLGQEIYGYTFGSGTRLTVV.